The next 27 T cell receptor beta chains were all read from a single sample in a study of low-dose radiotherapy and immunotherapy resistance in tumors. Gene-specific TRAV and TRBV primers were used for first-strand cDNA, covering alpha and beta chains. Amplification of TCRs used a constant-region primer and V-primer adapter for 20 PCR cycles. TCRdb re-derived calls from the reads in MiXCR, one entry per CDR3 protein. In the table there are 100,000 or so distinct CDR3 sequences, 8% to 10% of which are singletons. The time point was: before trial treatment. The material sequenced was PBMCs, taken before treatment. All receptors come from a male donor with prostate cancer.

This clonotype was observed at least ten times. This chain connects TRBV5-5 to TRBJ2-2; no definite D call. This CDR3 has 12 amino acids. CDR1 and CDR2 (germline): SGHKS, YYEKEE (reference sequence). V was shortened by 4 bases and J by 6 bases, with 7 bases between the two germline ends. The CDR3 protein is CASSPPPGELFF. CDR3 nucleotide sequence: TGTGCCAGCAGCCCCCCTCCCGGGGAGCTGTTTTTT.

The table lists this clonotype with many counts. The V and J genes are TRBV7-9 and TRBJ2-5, with TRBD1 identical over 12 bases. V shed 5 bases and J 5 bases; nucleotides not matched to a gene: 9. Germline V gene lookup returns CDR1 SEHNR and CDR2 FQNEAQ (reference sequence). The CDR3 is made up of 16 amino acids. CDR3 region: CASSDSGTGGAETQYF. The DNA for the CDR3 is TGTGCCAGCAGCGATAGCGGGACAGGGGGCGCGGAGACCCAGTACTTC.

This clonotype was seen at least ten times. The chain couples TRBV30 to TRBJ1-1, with D possibly matching TRBD1 (5 bases). The CDR3 spans 11 residues. Deletions cut 7 bases from V and 6 bases from J, with 12 bases between. CDR1 GTSNPN and CDR2 SVGIG come from the germline V gene (reference sequence). The CDR3 protein is CASKGPSEAFF. The CDR3 nucleotides read TGTGCCTCAAAGGGACCGTCTGAAGCTTTCTTT.

This clonotype came up many times. This chain connects TRBV24-1 to TRBJ2-7, with D perhaps matching TRBD2 (6 bases). The CDR3 covers 14 residues. Germline assignment: CDR1 KGHDR and CDR2 SFDVKD. V lost 9 bases and J lost 2, with 16 bases in between. The CDR3 DNA is TGTGCCACCGCGCCTCGGGGGTTTCCCTACGAGCAGTACTTC. Amino acids: CATAPRGFPYEQYF.

About this clonotype: A much larger clonotype is one base distant, so this may be a read error. The chain is built from TRBV19 and TRBJ2-2; 8 nucleotides match TRBD2. From germline, CDR1 is LNHDA and CDR2 SQIVND (reference sequence). This CDR3 has 14 residues. The CDR3 sequence: CAGSRAGDPGELFF. The CDR3 DNA sequence: TGTGCCGGTAGCCGAGCGGGAGATCCCGGGGAGCTGTTTTTT.

This clonotype was detected ten times or more. The chain joins TRBV5-1 to TRBJ2-2; TRBD1 aligns across 7 bases. The V and J ends lost 4 bases and 5 bases, in that order; junction bases with no gene match: 5. The V gene's germline CDR1 is SGHRS and CDR2 YFSETQ. The CDR3 consists of 14 residues. The CDR3 bases are TGCGCCAGCAGCCACGACAGGGAAACCGGGGAGCTGTTTTTT. Residues: CASSHDRETGELFF.

In its sample, this clonotype was seen many times. The gene calls are TRBV2 and TRBJ2-7, with a tentative D call TRBD2 (6 bases). CDR3 size: 15 residues. The V gene lost 5 bases and the J gene lost 2 bases, with 16 bases spanning the gap. Germline lookup yields CDR1 SNHLY and CDR2 FYNNEI. CDR3 coding DNA: TGTGCCAGCAGTAAAACGGTGGAGGGAACCTACGAGCAGTACTTC. Its translation: CASSKTVEGTYEQYF.

A word on this clonotype: A read error may explain this, as a much larger clone is one base away. The chain employs TRBV5-1 and TRBJ2-5, with 8 bases matching TRBD1. The V gene's germline CDR1 is SGHRS and CDR2 YFSETQ. The CDR3 covers 17 residues. Trimming at V came to 2 bases and at J to 4 bases, leaving 13 bases not matched to a gene. The CDR3 DNA sequence: TGCGCCAGCAGCTTCGTCCCGGGACAGGACGGGAGAGAGACCCAGTACTTC. It yields the protein CASSFVPGQDGRETQYF.

The V and J genes are TRBV2 and TRBJ2-2; possible D gene TRBD1, 6 bases. The CDR3 loop spans 16 amino acids. The germline gives CDR1 SNHLY, CDR2 FYNNEI. The V gene lost 6 bases and the J gene lost 3 bases, with 17 bases spanning the gap. In DNA, the CDR3 is TGTGCCAGCAGGTCTTACAGGGAGAGGTACACCGGGGAGCTGTTTTTT. It translates to CASRSYRERYTGELFF.

This clonotype has just one count. It differs at one base from a far larger clone, so likely a read error. V and J are TRBV5-3 and TRBJ2-4; D perhaps matches TRBD2 (5 bases). TRBV5-3 is noted as an ORF with a role that remains uncertain. The CDR3 extends over 17 amino acids. The V gene lost 9 bases and the J gene lost 0 bases, with 22 bases spanning the gap. The chain's CDR3 is CANSLDEGSGAKNIQYF. The CDR3 coding sequence is TGTGCCAACAGCTTGGATGAAGGGAGTGGAGCCAAAAACATTCAGTACTTC.

In the case of this clonotype: With a far larger clone one base away, a read error is the likely cause. The chain uses TRBV10-3 and TRBJ2-1; 7 nucleotides match TRBD2. The V gene's germline CDR1 is ENHRY and CDR2 SYGVKD. CDR3 length: 18 residues. The CDR3 reads CASSRLTSRRASYNEQFF. DNA for the CDR3: TGTGCCAGCAGTCGTCTGACTAGCAGGAGGGCATCCTACAATGAGCAGTTCTTC.

This clonotype was observed at least ten times. The V call is TRBV20-1, the J call TRBJ2-1; D ambiguous. V was pared by 6 bases and J by 0 bases, with 15 bases between. Germline V CDR1 and CDR2: DFQATT, SNEGSKA (reference sequence). The CDR3 sequence is 15 residues long. The CDR3 coding sequence is TGCAGTGCCAATTATGACTCCCTCTCCTACAATGAGCAGTTCTTC. Translated: CSANYDSLSYNEQFF.

In this sample, this clonotype turned up many times. This chain links TRBV7-9 with TRBJ2-5; possibly TRBD1 for D (6 bases). Trimming shortened V by 5 bases and J by 5 bases, and 15 bases separated the two germline ends. This CDR3 has 14 residues. Per germline, CDR1 SEHNR and CDR2 FQNEAQ (reference sequence). CDR3 protein: CASSNQQGPETQYF. The DNA for the CDR3 is TGTGCCAGCAGCAATCAACAGGGTCCGGAGACCCAGTACTTC.

This clonotype was detected many times. The chain uses TRBV6-2 or TRBV6-3 and TRBJ2-3; 9 nucleotides line up with TRBD2. Trimming at V came to 4 bases and at J to 2 bases, leaving 7 bases not matched to a gene. The CDR3 extends over 16 amino acids. From germline, CDR1 is MNHEY and CDR2 SVGEGT. CDR3 sequence reads: CASSLAGVPYTDTQYF. CDR3 in DNA: TGTGCCAGCAGTTTAGCGGGAGTGCCCTACACAGATACGCAGTATTTT.

This clonotype appeared many times. The CDR3, as DNA: TGTGCCAGCAGCCGATTTTCTAGCGGGAGCTACAATGAGCAGTTCTTC. Protein product: CASSRFSSGSYNEQFF. The chain has TRBV7-2 and TRBJ2-1, with 10 bases identical to TRBD2. Losses at the gene ends were 5 bases for V and 3 bases for J; bases not matched to a gene: 7. Germline CDR1 and CDR2: SGHTA and FQGNSA. This CDR3 has 16 residues.

This clonotype was seen ten or more times. The V gene is TRBV6-2 or TRBV6-3, the J gene TRBJ1-1; a weak D match, TRBD1 (5 bases). V gave up 0 bases and J gave up 7 bases, with 9 bases separating them. Germline V gives CDR1 MNHEY, CDR2 SVGEGT. The CDR3 covers 13 residues. The DNA for the CDR3 is TGTGCCAGCAGTTACTCCAGGGTTGGTGAAGCTTTCTTT. Translation gives CASSYSRVGEAFF.

The sample holds many counts of this clonotype. V usage is TRBV7-9 and J usage is TRBJ2-7; 11 positions agree with TRBD1. Germline CDR1 reads SEHNR; CDR2 reads FQNEAQ (reference sequence). CDR3 size: 15 residues. The junction had 2 bases not matched to a gene; V was cut back by 0 bases and J by 4 bases. CDR3 protein: CASSLAGTGGYEQYF. As DNA, the CDR3 is TGTGCCAGCAGCTTAGCCGGGACAGGGGGGTACGAGCAGTACTTC. Full variable domain (missing parts from reference TRBV7-9 and TRBJ2-7): DTGVSQNPRHKITKRGQNVTFRCDPISEHNRLYWYRQTLGQGPEFLTYFQNEAQLEKSRLLSDRFSAERPKGSFSTLEIQRTEQGDSAMYLCASSLAGTGGYEQYFGPGTRLTVT.

The rearrangement links TRBV6-6 to TRBJ2-1; D call uncertain. Germline V gene data show CDR1 as MNHNY and CDR2 as SVGAGI (reference sequence). This CDR3 spans 16 amino acids. V was cut by 6 bases and J by 7 bases, with 22 bases left in between. The CDR3 loop reads CASSPFNSISTNEQFF. CDR3 nucleotides: TGTGCCAGCAGCCCTTTTAATAGTATCTCAACGAATGAGCAGTTCTTC.

This clonotype was observed at least ten times. The chain joins TRBV5-1 to TRBJ2-1, with D maybe TRBD2 (6 bases). The germline CDR1 and CDR2 sequences are SGHRS and YFSETQ. Trimming shortened V by 0 bases and J by 5 bases, and 15 bases separated the two germline ends. This CDR3 spans 16 amino acids. This CDR3 reads CASSLVGGPANNEQFF. The DNA of the CDR3 is TGCGCCAGCAGCTTGGTCGGGGGTCCCGCAAACAATGAGCAGTTCTTC.

This clonotype is classed as medium-sized. CDR3 bases: TGTGCCAGCAGTACACGGACAGAACTAGTCAACTATGGCTACACCTTC. Translated, it gives CASSTRTELVNYGYTF. V and J are TRBV6-5 and TRBJ1-2, with D possibly matching TRBD1 (6 bases). This CDR3 is 16 amino acids long. Germline V lookup: CDR1 MNHEY, CDR2 SVGAGI. Trimming removed 5 bases from V and 2 bases from J, with 18 bases in between.

Remarks on this clonotype: A much larger clone differs by one base, so this may be a read error. The conserved closing phenylalanine or tryptophan is absent in this CDR3, likely reflecting a read error. The chain recombines TRBV28 with TRBJ2-7; 8 nucleotides line up with TRBD2. Germline V gene lookup returns CDR1 MDHEN and CDR2 SYDVKM. V dropped 3 bases and J dropped 0; count of bases not matched to a gene: 1. The CDR3 is 14 residues long. The CDR3 loop is CASSFGTSSYEQYY. In DNA, the CDR3 is TGTGCCAGCAGTTTCGGGACTAGCTCCTACGAGCAGTACTAC.

This clonotype was seen repeatedly, ten times or more. The J gene is TRBJ2-7, the V gene TRBV7-2, with D perhaps being TRBD1 or TRBD2 (5 bases each). The CDR3 is made up of 14 amino acids. CDR1 and CDR2 (germline): SGHTA, FQGNSA. The V gene lost 1 base and the J gene lost 2 bases, with 9 bases spanning the gap. CDR3 bases: TGTGCCAGCAGCTTAGGAGGGGCTACCTACGAGCAGTACTTC. It yields the protein CASSLGGATYEQYF.

This clonotype was found many times. V is TRBV12-3 or TRBV12-4 and J is TRBJ2-5, with D unresolved. This CDR3 has 13 residues. V lost 2 bases and J 2 bases, leaving 6 bases between the germline ends. In DNA, the CDR3 is TGTGCCAGCAGTTTATCCGGGCAAGAGACCCAGTACTTC. Protein product: CASSLSGQETQYF.

This clonotype was observed many times. The chain uses TRBV20-1 and TRBJ2-3, with TRBD1 as a possible D gene (6 bases). V shed 6 bases and J shed 0 bases, with 10 bases lying between them. The length of the CDR3 is 13 residues. Germline V gene lookup returns CDR1 DFQATT and CDR2 SNEGSKA (reference sequence). DNA of the CDR3: TGCAGTGCGAAGGGGGAGAGCACAGATACGCAGTATTTT. Translating gives CSAKGESTDTQYF.

This clonotype has a count of ten or more. This chain joins TRBV7-2 and TRBJ2-3; 7 nucleotides agree with TRBD2. The CDR3 runs to 15 residues. Germline CDR1 SGHTA, CDR2 FQGNSA. Trimming removed 4 bases from V and 1 base from J; junction bases left unmatched: 5. Written as DNA, the CDR3 is TGTGCCAGCAGCTACAGCGGGGTGGGCACAGATACGCAGTATTTT. This gives the protein CASSYSGVGTDTQYF.

This clonotype was found many times. The V call is TRBV28, the J call TRBJ2-6, with no clear D. The CDR3 consists of 15 residues. Germline values: CDR1 MDHEN, CDR2 SYDVKM. V was shortened by 7 bases and J by 2 bases, with 12 bases between the two germline ends. The CDR3 DNA reads as TGTGCCAGCACCCGCCTAAGGGCTGGGGCCAACGTCCTGACTTTC. It translates to CASTRLRAGANVLTF.

Many counts were recorded for this clonotype. V gene TRBV7-9 combines with J gene TRBJ2-3; possible D gene TRBD1, 6 bases. V was shortened by 3 bases and J by 5 bases, with 12 bases between the two germline ends. CDR3 length: 14 amino acids. From germline, CDR1 is SEHNR and CDR2 FQNEAQ (reference sequence). CDR3: CASSFEQGGDTQYF. CDR3 sequence (DNA): TGTGCCAGCAGCTTCGAACAGGGCGGAGATACGCAGTATTTT.